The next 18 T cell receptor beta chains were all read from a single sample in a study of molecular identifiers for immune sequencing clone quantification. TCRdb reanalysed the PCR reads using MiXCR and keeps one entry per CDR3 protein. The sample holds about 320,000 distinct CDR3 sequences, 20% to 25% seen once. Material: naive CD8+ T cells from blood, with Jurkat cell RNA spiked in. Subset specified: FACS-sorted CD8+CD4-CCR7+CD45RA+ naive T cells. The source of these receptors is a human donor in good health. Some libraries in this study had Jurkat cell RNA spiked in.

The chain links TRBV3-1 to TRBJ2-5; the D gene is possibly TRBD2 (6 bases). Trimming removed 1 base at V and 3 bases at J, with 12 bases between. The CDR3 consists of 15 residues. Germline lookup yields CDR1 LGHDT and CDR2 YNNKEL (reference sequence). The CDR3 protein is CASSQARGMEETQYF. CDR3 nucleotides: TGTGCCAGCAGCCAAGCTCGGGGGATGGAAGAGACCCAGTACTTC.

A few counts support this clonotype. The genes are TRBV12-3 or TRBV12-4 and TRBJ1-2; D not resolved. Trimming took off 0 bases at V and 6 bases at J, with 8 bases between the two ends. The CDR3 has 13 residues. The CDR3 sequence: CASSLAGLNGYTF. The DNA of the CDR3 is TGTGCCAGCAGTTTAGCCGGACTGAATGGCTACACCTTC.

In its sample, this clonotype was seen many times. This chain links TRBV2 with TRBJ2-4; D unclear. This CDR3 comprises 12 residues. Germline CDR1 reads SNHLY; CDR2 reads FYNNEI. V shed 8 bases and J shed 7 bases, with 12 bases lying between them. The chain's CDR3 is CASLSALNIQYF. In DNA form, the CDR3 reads TGTGCCAGCCTCAGCGCCTTGAACATTCAGTACTTC.

The CDR3 is CAWSPEPTGAANYGYTF. Written as DNA, the CDR3 is TGTGCCTGGAGTCCCGAGCCGACAGGCGCAGCTAACTATGGCTACACCTTC. The chain couples TRBV30 to TRBJ1-2; the D gene is possibly TRBD1 (6 bases). The CDR3 is 17 amino acids. V gave up 2 bases and J gave up 0 bases, with 19 bases separating them. Germline CDR1 GTSNPN, CDR2 SVGIG (reference sequence).

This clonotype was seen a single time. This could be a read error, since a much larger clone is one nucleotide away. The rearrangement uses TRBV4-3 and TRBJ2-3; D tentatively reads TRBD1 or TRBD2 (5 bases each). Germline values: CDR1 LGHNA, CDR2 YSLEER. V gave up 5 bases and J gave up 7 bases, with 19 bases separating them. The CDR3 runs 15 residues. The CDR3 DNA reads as TGCGCCAGCAGCTATATTAATACCGGGGCCAATACGCAGTATTTT. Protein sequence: CASSYINTGANTQYF.

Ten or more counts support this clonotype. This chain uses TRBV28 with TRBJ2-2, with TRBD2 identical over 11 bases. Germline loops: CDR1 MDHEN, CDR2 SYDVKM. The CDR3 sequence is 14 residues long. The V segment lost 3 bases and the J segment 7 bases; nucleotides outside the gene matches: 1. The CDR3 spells CASSLGLAVGELFF. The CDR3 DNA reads TGTGCCAGCAGTTTGGGACTAGCGGTCGGGGAGCTGTTTTTT. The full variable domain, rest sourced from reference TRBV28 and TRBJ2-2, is DVKVTQSSRYLVKRTGEKVFLECVQDMDHENMFWYRQDPGLGLRLIYFSYDVKMKEKGDIPEGYSVSREKKERFSLILESASTNQTSMYLCASSLGLAVGELFFGEGSRLTVL.

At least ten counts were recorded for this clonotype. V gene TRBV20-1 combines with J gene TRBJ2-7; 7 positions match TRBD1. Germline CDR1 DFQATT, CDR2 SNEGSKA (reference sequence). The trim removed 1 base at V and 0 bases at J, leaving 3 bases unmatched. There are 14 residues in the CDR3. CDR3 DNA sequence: TGCAGTGCTAGAGTAGGGACAGACTCCTACGAGCAGTACTTC. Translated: CSARVGTDSYEQYF.

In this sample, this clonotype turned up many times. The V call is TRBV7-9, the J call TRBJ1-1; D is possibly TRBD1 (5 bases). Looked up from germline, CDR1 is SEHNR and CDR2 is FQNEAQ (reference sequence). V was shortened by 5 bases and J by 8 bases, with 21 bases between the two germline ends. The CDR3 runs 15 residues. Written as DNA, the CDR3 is TGTGCCAGCAGCCCGAACCGGGACCCTATACCAGAAGCTTTCTTT. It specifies CASSPNRDPIPEAFF.

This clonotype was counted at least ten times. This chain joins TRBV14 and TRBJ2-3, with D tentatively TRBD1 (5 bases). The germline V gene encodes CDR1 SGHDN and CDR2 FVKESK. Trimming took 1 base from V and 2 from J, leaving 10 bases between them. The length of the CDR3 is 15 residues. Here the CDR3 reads CASSQVWGLTDTQYF. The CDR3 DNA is TGTGCCAGCAGCCAAGTTTGGGGCCTCACAGATACGCAGTATTTT.

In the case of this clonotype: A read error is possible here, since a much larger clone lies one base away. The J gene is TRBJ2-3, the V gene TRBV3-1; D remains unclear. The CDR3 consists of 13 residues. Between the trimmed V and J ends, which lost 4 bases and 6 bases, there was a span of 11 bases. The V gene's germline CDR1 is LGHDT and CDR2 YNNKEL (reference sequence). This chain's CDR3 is CASSPDSNDTQYF. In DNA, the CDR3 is TGTGCCAGCAGCCCAGACTCTAACGATACGCAGTATTTT.

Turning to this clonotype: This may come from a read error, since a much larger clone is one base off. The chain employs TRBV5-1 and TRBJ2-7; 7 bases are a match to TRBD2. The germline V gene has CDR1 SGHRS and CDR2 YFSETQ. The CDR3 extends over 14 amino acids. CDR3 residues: CAGSPGTNSYEQYF. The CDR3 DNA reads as TGCGCCGGCAGCCCCGGGACTAACTCCTACGAGCAGTACTTC. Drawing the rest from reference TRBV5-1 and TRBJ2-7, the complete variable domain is KAGVTQTPRYLIKTRGQQVTLSCSPISGHRSVSWYQQTPGQGLQFLFEYFSETQRNKGNFPGRFSGRQFSNSRSEMNVSTLELGDSALYLCAGSPGTNSYEQYFGPGTRLTVT.

CDR3 sequence reads: CASSSRTGGREKLFF. The CDR3 DNA follows: TGTGCCAGCAGTTCGAGGACAGGGGGCAGAGAAAAACTGTTTTTT. The chain recombines TRBV27 with TRBJ1-4; 11 nucleotides line up with TRBD1. V lost 4 bases and J lost 8; bases outside the gene matches: 6. The V gene's germline CDR1 is MNHEY and CDR2 SMNVEV (reference sequence). The CDR3 has 15 residues.

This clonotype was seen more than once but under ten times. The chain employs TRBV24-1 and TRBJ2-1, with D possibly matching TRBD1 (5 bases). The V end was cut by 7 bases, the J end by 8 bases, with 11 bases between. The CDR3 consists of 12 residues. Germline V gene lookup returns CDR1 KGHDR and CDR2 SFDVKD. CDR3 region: CATSPGMDEQFF. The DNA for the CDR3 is TGTGCCACCAGCCCAGGGATGGATGAGCAGTTCTTC.

The CDR3 nucleotides read TGTGCCAGCAGTTACAACAATGAGCAGTTCTTC. Its protein is CASSYNNEQFF. V and J are TRBV12-3 or TRBV12-4 and TRBJ2-1; D gene ambiguous. The CDR3 runs 11 residues. V dropped 4 bases and J dropped 5 bases, with 3 bases sitting between them.

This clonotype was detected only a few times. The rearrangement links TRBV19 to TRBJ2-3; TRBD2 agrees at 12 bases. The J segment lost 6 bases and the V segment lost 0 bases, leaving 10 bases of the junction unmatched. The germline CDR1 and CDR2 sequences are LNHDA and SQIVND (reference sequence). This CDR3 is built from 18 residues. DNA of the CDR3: TGTGCCAGTAGTATAGATCCCGGACTAGCGGGATTTTTTGATACGCAGTATTTT. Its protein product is CASSIDPGLAGFFDTQYF.

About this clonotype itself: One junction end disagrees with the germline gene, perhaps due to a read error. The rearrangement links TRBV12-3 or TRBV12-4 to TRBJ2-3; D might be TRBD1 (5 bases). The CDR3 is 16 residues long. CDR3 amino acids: CASSLSAEGVTDTRYF. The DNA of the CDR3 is TGTGCCAGCAGTTTATCGGCGGAAGGGGTCACAGATACGCGGTATTTT.

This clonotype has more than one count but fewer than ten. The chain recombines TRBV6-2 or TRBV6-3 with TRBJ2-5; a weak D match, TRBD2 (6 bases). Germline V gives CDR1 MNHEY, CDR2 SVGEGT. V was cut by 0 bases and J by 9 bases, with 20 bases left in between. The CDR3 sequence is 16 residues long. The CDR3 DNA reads TGTGCCAGCAGTTACTCGAACTACCAATCGGGGGACGCCCAGTACTTC. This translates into CASSYSNYQSGDAQYF.

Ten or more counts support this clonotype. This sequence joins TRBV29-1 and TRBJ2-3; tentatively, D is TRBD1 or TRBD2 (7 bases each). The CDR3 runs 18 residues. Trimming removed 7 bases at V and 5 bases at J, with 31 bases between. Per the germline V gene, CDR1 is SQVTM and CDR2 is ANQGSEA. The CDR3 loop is CSARTVGDIRGGGDTQYF. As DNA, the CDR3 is TGCAGCGCCAGGACAGTCGGGGACATCAGGGGGGGAGGAGATACGCAGTATTTT.